This entry lists 14 T cell receptor beta chains sequenced from one sample in a study of CD8 T cells in Susac syndrome. It was with random hexamers that about 0.45 to 1 ug RNA was reverse transcribed. TCRdb processed the immunoSEQ multiplex PCR reads anew with MiXCR; each CDR3 protein has one entry. The sample shows around 190,000 distinct CDR3 sequences, over 85% of them seen only once. Material: CD4+ T cells from PBMCs. The receptors come from a human donor in good health.

This clonotype was seen only a few times. J is TRBJ2-1 and V is TRBV9; no reliable D call. Between the trimmed V and J ends, which lost 4 bases and 9 bases, there was a span of 14 bases. The CDR3 contains 13 residues. Germline lookup yields CDR1 SGDLS and CDR2 YYNGEE. In nucleotides, the CDR3 is TGTGCCAGCAGCCCCAACGTGGAAACTGAGCAGTTCTTC. Amino acids: CASSPNVETEQFF.

The V and J genes are TRBV19 and TRBJ2-6; either TRBD1 or TRBD2 may fit D (6 bases each). Germline values: CDR1 LNHDA, CDR2 SQIVND (reference sequence). With 7 bases removed from V and 6 bases from J, the gap between germline ends came to 19 bases. The CDR3 covers 16 residues. CDR3: CASTQGGGRLANVLTF. The DNA of the CDR3 is TGTGCCAGTACCCAAGGAGGGGGGCGATTGGCCAACGTCCTGACTTTC.

The chain employs TRBV29-1 and TRBJ1-4; D gene unclear. CDR1 SQVTM and CDR2 ANQGSEA come from the germline V gene. This CDR3 comprises 13 residues. Between the trimmed V and J ends, which lost 6 bases and 3 bases, there was a span of 11 bases. The CDR3 coding sequence is TGCAGCGTCATTCCAACAGCTAATGAAAAACTGTTTTTT. Translating gives CSVIPTANEKLFF.

This sequence joins TRBV4-2 and TRBJ2-3; TRBD2 matches at 9 bases. In germline, CDR1 is LGHNA, CDR2 YNFKEQ. This CDR3 region has 16 residues. The V and J ends lost 2 bases and 1 base, in that order; junction bases with no gene match: 4. The chain's CDR3 is CASSQNSGSGTDTQYF. The CDR3 region has the DNA TGTGCCAGCAGCCAAAATAGCGGGAGCGGCACAGATACGCAGTATTTT.

This sequence joins TRBV14 and TRBJ1-2; maybe TRBD1 (5 bases). The CDR3 runs to 16 residues. Germline-derived CDR1 and CDR2 are SGHDN and FVKESK. The germline V and J ends were trimmed by 4 bases and 6 bases, with 21 bases remaining between them. In DNA form, the CDR3 reads TGTGCCAGCAGCCCCCATCTCTCGAACCGGGGGAATGGCTACACCTTC. As protein: CASSPHLSNRGNGYTF.

The chain is built from TRBV3-1 and TRBJ2-3, with D possibly TRBD2 on 6 matching bases. Germline-derived CDR1 and CDR2 are LGHDT and YNNKEL (reference sequence). This CDR3 has 16 amino acids. Deletions cut 1 base from V and 8 bases from J, with 19 bases between. CDR3 amino acids: CASSQVHGRGSSTQYF. The CDR3 region has the DNA TGTGCCAGCAGCCAAGTACACGGGAGAGGATCAAGTACGCAGTATTTT.

The chain combines TRBV7-9 with TRBJ2-5, with TRBD2 identical over 16 bases. This CDR3 has 16 residues. Germline assignment: CDR1 SEHNR and CDR2 FQNEAQ (reference sequence). The V segment lost 5 bases and the J segment 5 bases; nucleotides outside the gene matches: 5. Here the CDR3 reads CASSPPGLAGGETQYF. CDR3 bases: TGTGCCAGCAGCCCTCCGGGACTAGCGGGAGGGGAGACCCAGTACTTC.

The chain has TRBV13 and TRBJ1-5; tentatively, D is TRBD1 (6 bases). CDR3 length: 15 amino acids. With 5 bases removed from V and 0 bases from J, the gap between germline ends came to 11 bases. CDR1 and CDR2 (germline): PRHDT, FYEKMQ (reference sequence). The CDR3 DNA reads TGTGCCAGCAGCAGGCGGGACACTAGCAATCAGCCCCAGCATTTT. Translated, it gives CASSRRDTSNQPQHF.

This clonotype was detected only once. This sequence joins TRBV12-3 or TRBV12-4 and TRBJ1-4; weak D call: TRBD1 (6 bases). The CDR3 length is 14 residues. V was shortened by 7 bases and J by 8 bases, with 17 bases between the two germline ends. The CDR3 is CASTLRGTGEKLFF. Written as DNA, the CDR3 is TGTGCCAGCACCCTGAGGGGGACGGGCGAAAAACTGTTTTTT.

This chain uses TRBV10-3 with TRBJ2-3; tentatively, D is TRBD2 (5 bases). This CDR3 has 12 amino acids. Trimming took off 10 bases at V and 3 bases at J, with 11 bases between the two ends. Germline V CDR1 and CDR2: ENHRY, SYGVKD. CDR3 sequence: CATRTQTDTQYF. CDR3 nucleotides: TGTGCCACCCGGACTCAGACAGATACGCAGTATTTT.

The genes are TRBV12-3 or TRBV12-4 and TRBJ2-1; D unresolved. With 6 bases removed from V and 7 bases from J, the gap between germline ends came to 7 bases. The CDR3 extends over 11 amino acids. CDR3 residues: CASRRWNEQFF. CDR3 bases: TGTGCCAGCAGGCGGTGGAATGAGCAGTTCTTC.

The chain employs TRBV12-3 or TRBV12-4 and TRBJ1-1, with a tentative D call TRBD1 (5 bases). The CDR3 is made up of 15 amino acids. The ends were cut back, 8 bases at V and 4 bases at J, with 20 bases in the middle. CDR3 in amino acids: CASYTGTLLGTEAFF. As DNA, the CDR3 is TGTGCCAGCTACACCGGGACGTTACTGGGCACTGAAGCTTTCTTT.

This clonotype was counted between two and nine times. The rearrangement links TRBV3-1 to TRBJ2-1; no firm D call. Germline CDR1 reads LGHDT; CDR2 reads YNNKEL (reference sequence). The CDR3 covers 13 residues. Trimming left V 0 bases short and J 2 bases short, with 2 bases between. The CDR3 sequence: CASSQDPYNEQFF. CDR3 nucleotides: TGTGCCAGCAGCCAAGATCCCTACAATGAGCAGTTCTTC.

The J gene is TRBJ2-5, the V gene TRBV2; 9 bases are shared with TRBD1. Germline V lookup: CDR1 SNHLY, CDR2 FYNNEI. The CDR3 extends over 15 amino acids. V lost 6 bases to trimming and J lost 1 base; unmatched junction nucleotides: 6. The CDR3 region is CASRKQGATQETQYF. CDR3 DNA: TGTGCCAGCAGAAAACAGGGGGCGACCCAAGAGACCCAGTACTTC.